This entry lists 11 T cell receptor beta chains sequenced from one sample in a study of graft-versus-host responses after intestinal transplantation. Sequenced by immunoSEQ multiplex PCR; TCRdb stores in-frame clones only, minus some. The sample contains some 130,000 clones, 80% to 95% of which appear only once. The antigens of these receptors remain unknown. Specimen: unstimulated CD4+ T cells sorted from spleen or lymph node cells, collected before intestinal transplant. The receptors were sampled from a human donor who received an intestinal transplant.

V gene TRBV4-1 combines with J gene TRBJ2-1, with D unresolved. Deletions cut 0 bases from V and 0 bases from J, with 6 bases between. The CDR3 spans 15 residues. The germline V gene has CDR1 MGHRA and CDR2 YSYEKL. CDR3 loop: CASSQDSSSYNEQFF. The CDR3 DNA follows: TGCGCCAGCAGCCAAGATAGTAGCTCCTACAATGAGCAGTTCTTC.

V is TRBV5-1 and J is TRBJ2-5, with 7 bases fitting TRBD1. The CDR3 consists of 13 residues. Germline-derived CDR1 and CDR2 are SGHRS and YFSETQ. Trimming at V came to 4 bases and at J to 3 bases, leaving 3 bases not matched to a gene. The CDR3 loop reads CASSRGQKETQYF. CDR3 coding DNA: TGCGCCAGCAGCCGGGGACAGAAAGAGACCCAGTACTTC.

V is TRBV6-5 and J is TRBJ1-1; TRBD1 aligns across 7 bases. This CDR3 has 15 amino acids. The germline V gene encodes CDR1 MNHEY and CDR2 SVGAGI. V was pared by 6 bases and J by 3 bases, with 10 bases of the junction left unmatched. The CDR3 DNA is TGTGCCAGCAGCAGGTCGGGACAGACTTACACTGAAGCTTTCTTT. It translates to CASSRSGQTYTEAFF.

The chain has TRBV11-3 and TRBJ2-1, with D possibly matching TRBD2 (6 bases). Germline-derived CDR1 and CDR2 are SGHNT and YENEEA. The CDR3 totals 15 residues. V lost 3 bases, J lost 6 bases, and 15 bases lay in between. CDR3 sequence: CASSLILANLNEQFF. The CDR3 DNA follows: TGTGCCAGCAGCTTGATCCTAGCGAACCTCAATGAGCAGTTCTTC.

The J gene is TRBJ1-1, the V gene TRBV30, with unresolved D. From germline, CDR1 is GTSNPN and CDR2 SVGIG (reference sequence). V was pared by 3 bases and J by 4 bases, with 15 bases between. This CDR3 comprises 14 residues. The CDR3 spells CAWRSYPTRTEAFF. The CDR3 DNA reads TGTGCCTGGAGATCCTACCCGACTCGCACTGAAGCTTTCTTT.

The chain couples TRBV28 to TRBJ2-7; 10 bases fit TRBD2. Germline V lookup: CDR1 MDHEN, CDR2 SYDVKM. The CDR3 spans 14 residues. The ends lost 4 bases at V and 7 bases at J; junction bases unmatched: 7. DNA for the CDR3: TGTGCCAGCAGTTGGCTAGCGGGAGCCCTAGAGCAGTACTTC. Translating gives CASSWLAGALEQYF.

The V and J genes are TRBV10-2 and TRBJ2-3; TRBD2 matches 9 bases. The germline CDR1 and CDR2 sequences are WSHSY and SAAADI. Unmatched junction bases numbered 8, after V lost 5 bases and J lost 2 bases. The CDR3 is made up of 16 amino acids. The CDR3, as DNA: TGCGCCAGCAGTACCGGGACTAGCATATACACAGATACGCAGTATTTT. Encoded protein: CASSTGTSIYTDTQYF.

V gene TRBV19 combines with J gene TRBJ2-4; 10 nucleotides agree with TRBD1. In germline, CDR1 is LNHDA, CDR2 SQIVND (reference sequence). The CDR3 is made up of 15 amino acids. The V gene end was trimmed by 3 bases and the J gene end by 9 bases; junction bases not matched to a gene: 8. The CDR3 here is CASSMPGTGDTIQYF. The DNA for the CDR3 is TGTGCCAGTAGTATGCCCGGGACAGGGGATACCATTCAGTACTTC. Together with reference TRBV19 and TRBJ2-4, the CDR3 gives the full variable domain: DGGITQSPKYLFRKEGQNVTLSCEQNLNHDAMYWYRQDPGQGLRLIYYSQIVNDFQKGDIAEGYSVSREKKESFPLTVTSAQKNPTAFYLCASSMPGTGDTIQYFGAGTRLSVL.

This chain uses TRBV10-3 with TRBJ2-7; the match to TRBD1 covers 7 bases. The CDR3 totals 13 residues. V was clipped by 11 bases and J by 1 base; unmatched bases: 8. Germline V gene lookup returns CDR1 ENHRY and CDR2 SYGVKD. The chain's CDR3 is CAARDSPSYEQYF. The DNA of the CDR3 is TGTGCCGCCCGGGACAGCCCGTCCTACGAGCAGTACTTC.

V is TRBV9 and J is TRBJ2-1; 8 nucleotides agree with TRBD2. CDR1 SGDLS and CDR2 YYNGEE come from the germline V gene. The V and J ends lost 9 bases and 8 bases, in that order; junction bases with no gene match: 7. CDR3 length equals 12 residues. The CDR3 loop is CATGGRADEQFF. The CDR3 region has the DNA TGTGCCACGGGGGGGAGGGCCGATGAGCAGTTCTTC.

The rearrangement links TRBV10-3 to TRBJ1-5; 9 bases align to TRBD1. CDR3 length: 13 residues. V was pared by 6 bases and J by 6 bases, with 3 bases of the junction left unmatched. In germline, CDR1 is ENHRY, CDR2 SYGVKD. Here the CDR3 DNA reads TGTGCCATCAGAGGACAGGGGAGTCAGCCCCAGCATTTT. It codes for CAIRGQGSQPQHF.